This T cell receptor beta chain was retrieved from a study of OX40 agonist ivuxolimab in advanced cancers. Study-level background: Patient treatment consisted of intravenous ivuxolimab administration every 2 weeks at 0.01 to 10 mg/kg. A partial response was reached by three patients: one with hepatocellular carcinoma and two with cutaneous melanoma.

Profiled with immunoSEQ multiplex PCR; TCRdb holds only in-frame clones, not every one. The sample has around 48,000 clones, roughly 83% seen once. Study results and limitations: Researchers did not establish what antigens the expanded peripheral T cells target.

The germline CDR1 and CDR2 sequences are MDHEN and SYDVKM. This CDR3 has 15 residues. The V end was cut by 3 bases, the J end by 2 bases, with 11 bases between. This clone was detected once. Its antigen is not known. Peripheral blood came from all dose cohorts at three timepoints. The sequenced sample was CD4+ or CD8+ T cells sorted from blood, obtained in a trial of the OX40 agonist ivuxolimab. This receptor was taken from an adult with an advanced solid tumor such as melanoma, head and neck, liver or kidney cancer. This chain joins TRBV28 and TRBJ2-1; D call uncertain. The CDR3 spells CASSFNPPAYNEQFF. The CDR3 coding sequence is TGTGCCAGCAGTTTCAACCCACCCGCCTACAATGAGCAGTTCTTC.